This passage covers 10 T cell receptor beta chains from one sample sequenced in a study of blood T cell repertoires in COVID-19 (TCRdb year 2020). Receptor libraries were prepared by the immunoSEQ multiplex PCR assay. TCRdb retrieved this table from immuneACCESS and kept in-frame rearrangements only. Not all clones are present; in checked studies, unresolved V genes account for under half, and no reason is known for the remainder. This sample lists approximately 400,000 clones; 80% to 95% were detected once. More than 0.85% of the sample is taken by the ten largest. Material for sequencing was PBMCs or T cells enriched from blood (not recorded which). These receptors were collected from a middle-aged woman who had been exposed to COVID-19.

The chain combines TRBV7-2 with TRBJ2-7, with a weak D call TRBD1 (6 bases). Trimming stripped 5 bases from V and 0 bases from J, with 11 bases between. In germline, CDR1 is SGHTA, CDR2 FQGNSA. The CDR3 spans 14 residues. CDR3 nucleotide sequence: TGTGCCAGCAGCCTGGACAGTCGCTCCTACGAGCAGTACTTC. Protein sequence: CASSLDSRSYEQYF.

The chain couples TRBV7-9 to TRBJ2-5; TRBD2 might be the D (5 bases). V lost 5 bases and J 5 bases, leaving 12 bases between the germline ends. From germline, CDR1 is SEHNR and CDR2 FQNEAQ (reference sequence). This CDR3 region has 13 residues. The CDR3 spells CASSLGKSETQYF. CDR3 coding DNA: TGTGCCAGCAGCCTCGGGAAGTCTGAGACCCAGTACTTC.

This chain connects TRBV14 to TRBJ2-3; 7 bases fit TRBD2. The CDR3 loop spans 15 amino acids. CDR1 is SGHDN and CDR2 is FVKESK in the germline V gene. Trimming cost V 1 base and J 9 bases; bases outside gene matches: 10. The CDR3 DNA follows: TGTGCCAGCAGCCAAGGTGGAAGCGGGGCAATAACGCAGTATTTT. It is translated as CASSQGGSGAITQYF.

Written as DNA, the CDR3 is TGTGCCAGCAGAAATCCCGGGACAGGGGCTATGAACACTGAAGCTTTCTTT. This gives the protein CASRNPGTGAMNTEAFF. V usage is TRBV11-2 and J usage is TRBJ1-1; the match to TRBD1 covers 10 bases. The trim removed 6 bases at V and 0 bases at J, leaving 10 bases unmatched. The CDR3 covers 17 residues. Germline lookup yields CDR1 SGHAT and CDR2 FQNNGV.

The chain joins TRBV15 to TRBJ2-5, with D possibly being TRBD2 (6 bases). From germline, CDR1 is LNHNV and CDR2 YYDKDF (reference sequence). V lost 1 base, J lost 1 base, and 16 bases lay in between. The CDR3 is made up of 17 amino acids. CDR3 sequence (DNA): TGTGCCACCAGCAGAGGGGCAGGCGGGACCCTCCAAGAGACCCAGTACTTC. It translates to CATSRGAGGTLQETQYF.

This sequence joins TRBV4-1 and TRBJ1-6; D not resolved. CDR3 size: 14 residues. Germline CDR1 MGHRA, CDR2 YSYEKL. Deletions cut 4 bases from V and 5 bases from J, with 9 bases between. This CDR3 is CASSPHIDNSPLHF. In nucleotides, the CDR3 is TGCGCCAGCAGCCCCCACATCGATAATTCACCCCTCCACTTT.

V gene TRBV25-1 combines with J gene TRBJ1-1, with 8 nucleotides matching TRBD1. CDR3 size: 13 residues. Germline loops: CDR1 MGHDK, CDR2 SYGVNS. J was trimmed by 5 bases and V by 6 bases; bases with no gene match: 5. The CDR3 loop is CASSRGPVTEAFF. The CDR3 DNA reads as TGTGCCAGCAGCAGGGGGCCGGTGACTGAAGCTTTCTTT.

Of note for this clone: This same CDR3 is encoded by further DNA sequences in the sample. The V and J genes are TRBV3-1 (or the pseudogene TRBV3-2) and TRBJ1-1; possible D gene TRBD1, 5 bases. This CDR3 region has 13 residues. V gave up 3 bases and J gave up 4 bases, with 9 bases separating them. Germline V gene data show CDR1 as LGHDT and CDR2 as YNNKEL (reference sequence). The CDR3 is CASSQGGGTEAFF. DNA for the CDR3: TGTGCCAGCAGCCAGGGGGGGGGCACTGAAGCTTTCTTT.

This clone has only a few counts. The CDR3 here is CASSLGRAGELFF. CDR3 DNA: TGTGCCAGCAGCCTCGGGAGGGCCGGGGAGCTGTTTTTT. This sequence joins TRBV27 and TRBJ2-2; TRBD2 matches at 8 bases. The J segment lost 6 bases and the V segment lost 6 bases, leaving 3 bases of the junction unmatched. Germline V gene lookup returns CDR1 MNHEY and CDR2 SMNVEV (reference sequence). CDR3 length equals 13 residues.

The chain carries TRBV11-3 and TRBJ1-3, with TRBD1 matching over 9 bases. J lost 3 bases, V lost 5 bases, and 11 bases had no gene match. Germline CDR1 reads SGHNT; CDR2 reads YENEEA. The CDR3 is 17 amino acids. This CDR3 is CASSRNDRGSSGNTIYF. The CDR3 region has the DNA TGTGCCAGCAGCCGGAACGACAGGGGGTCTAGTGGAAACACCATATATTTT.